These 24 T cell receptor beta chains originate from one sample sequenced in a study of post-analysis software for immune sequencing data. The study, taken as a whole, reports: Among a handful of TRBV segments more frequent in patients than controls were TRBV5-6, TRBV5-1 and TRBV20-1.

Included in the TCR beta cDNA libraries were unique molecular identifiers. TCRdb analysed the PCR reads with MiXCR anew, one entry per CDR3 protein. The sample lists roughly 670,000 distinct CDR3 sequences, over 45% seen once, with about 10% in the top ten. Antigens of these TCRs are unknown. The source material was blood. All receptors derive from a girl aged 2-10 years with multiple sclerosis.

In its sample, this clonotype was seen a few times. The genes are TRBV7-9 and TRBJ2-5; TRBD2 aligns across 9 bases. The CDR3 is made up of 16 amino acids. Germline trimming cut 4 bases from V and 3 bases from J; bases unmatched to any gene: 9. Per the germline V gene, CDR1 is SEHNR and CDR2 is FQNEAQ (reference sequence). Here the CDR3 reads CASSWVAGEGEETQYF. CDR3 sequence (DNA): TGTGCCAGCAGCTGGGTAGCGGGAGAGGGGGAAGAGACCCAGTACTTC. The whole variable domain, filled in from reference TRBV7-9 and TRBJ2-5, reads DTGVSQNPRHKITKRGQNVTFRCDPISEHNRLYWYRQTLGQGPEFLTYFQNEAQLEKSRLLSDRFSAERPKGSFSTLEIQRTEQGDSAMYLCASSWVAGEGEETQYFGPGTRLLVL.

V usage is TRBV10-3 and J usage is TRBJ2-4; D is undetermined. The CDR3 covers 15 residues. Germline V gene lookup returns CDR1 ENHRY and CDR2 SYGVKD. The V gene lost 3 bases and the J gene lost 6 bases, with 15 bases spanning the gap. CDR3: CAISEASQFGNIQYF. The DNA for the CDR3 is TGTGCCATCAGTGAAGCAAGTCAGTTTGGAAACATTCAGTACTTC.

The CDR3 DNA is TGCAGTGCCCGGGGGACTAGACCCTACGAGCAGTACTTC. Translation gives CSARGTRPYEQYF. The chain couples TRBV20-1 to TRBJ2-7; TRBD2 matches at 8 bases. Germline CDR1 reads DFQATT; CDR2 reads SNEGSKA (reference sequence). This CDR3 has 13 amino acids. V was pared by 6 bases and J by 2 bases, with 6 bases of the junction left unmatched.

The chain recombines TRBV3-1 with TRBJ2-5; D not resolved. From germline, CDR1 is LGHDT and CDR2 YNNKEL (reference sequence). This CDR3 has 15 amino acids. With 6 bases removed from V and 0 bases from J, the gap between germline ends came to 14 bases. CDR3 loop: CASRSPRLYQETQYF. In DNA form, the CDR3 reads TGTGCCAGCAGATCTCCACGGTTGTACCAAGAGACCCAGTACTTC.

V usage is TRBV29-1 and J usage is TRBJ1-5; D may be TRBD1 (6 bases). CDR1 SQVTM and CDR2 ANQGSEA come from the germline V gene. This CDR3 is 13 amino acids long. V was shortened by 6 bases and J by 3 bases, with 12 bases between the two germline ends. CDR3 amino acids: CSVGTNPNQPQHF. The CDR3 nucleotides read TGCAGCGTCGGGACAAATCCCAATCAGCCCCAGCATTTT.

V is TRBV4-1 and J is TRBJ2-7; TRBD1 matches 10 bases. The germline CDR1 and CDR2 sequences are MGHRA and YSYEKL. V lost 0 bases, J lost 2 bases, and 4 bases stayed unmatched. This CDR3 has 16 residues. CDR3 bases: TGCGCCAGCAGCCAAGAGACAGGGGGCGTCCCCTACGAGCAGTACTTC. It codes for CASSQETGGVPYEQYF.

The gene calls are TRBV20-1 and TRBJ1-2; 11 bases line up with TRBD1. The CDR3 is 14 residues long. The V and J ends lost 3 bases and 4 bases, in that order; junction bases with no gene match: 4. The germline V gene has CDR1 DFQATT and CDR2 SNEGSKA (reference sequence). CDR3 protein: CSARGQGVVYGYTF. The CDR3, as DNA: TGCAGTGCTAGGGGACAGGGGGTGGTCTATGGCTACACCTTC.

The gene calls are TRBV28 and TRBJ2-3, with 8 bases that match TRBD2. From germline, CDR1 is MDHEN and CDR2 SYDVKM. The length of the CDR3 is 15 residues. V gave up 4 bases and J gave up 5 bases; unmatched junction bases: 8. The chain's CDR3 is CASSSSGRVLDTQYF. The CDR3 nucleotides are TGTGCCAGCAGTTCGAGCGGGAGAGTCTTAGATACGCAGTATTTT.

The V gene is TRBV5-1, the J gene TRBJ2-5; TRBD2 aligns across 12 bases. With V trimmed by 3 bases and J by 5 bases, 11 bases remained unmatched. The CDR3 contains 17 residues. CDR1 and CDR2 from the germline V gene are SGHRS and YFSETQ. CDR3 in amino acids: CASSSNPGLAGKETQYF. CDR3 nucleotides: TGCGCCAGCAGCTCTAATCCGGGACTAGCGGGCAAGGAGACCCAGTACTTC.

The chain uses TRBV5-1 and TRBJ1-2, with D possibly matching TRBD1 (5 bases). The length of the CDR3 is 15 residues. The germline gives CDR1 SGHRS, CDR2 YFSETQ. Trimming removed 0 bases from V and 1 base from J, with 10 bases in between. CDR3 nucleotide sequence: TGCGCCAGCAGCTTGGGCCAGGGTATTAACTATGGCTACACCTTC. This sequence encodes CASSLGQGINYGYTF.

This rearrangement joins TRBV14 to TRBJ2-3, with 7 positions matching TRBD2. V lost 3 bases, J lost 5 bases, and 17 bases stayed unmatched. The CDR3 consists of 18 residues. Germline CDR1 and CDR2: SGHDN and FVKESK. This chain's CDR3 is CASSQGEAAGASLDTQYF. The CDR3 nucleotides read TGTGCCAGCAGCCAGGGAGAGGCTGCGGGAGCGAGCTTAGATACGCAGTATTTT.

This clonotype was picked up a small number of times. V is TRBV2 and J is TRBJ1-1; a possible D gene is TRBD1 (5 bases). CDR1 and CDR2 (germline): SNHLY, FYNNEI. Between the trimmed V and J ends, which lost 6 bases and 3 bases, there was a span of 11 bases. The CDR3 sequence is 13 residues long. The CDR3 sequence: CASSADSDTEAFF. The CDR3 DNA is TGTGCCAGCAGCGCCGACAGCGACACTGAAGCTTTCTTT.

The J gene is TRBJ2-1, the V gene TRBV21-1; TRBD1, as called in the table, went unchecked against the DNA. TRBV21-1 is annotated as a pseudogene. The CDR3 totals 15 residues. The CDR3, as DNA: TGTGCCAGCAGCCCTGCCTGGGGGGGTAGGAATGAGCAGTTCTTC. It codes for CASSPAWGGRNEQFF.

The CDR3 DNA reads as TGTGCCATCAGTGAGAGGGGGGGAAGGAGGAACACCGGGGAGCTGTTTTTT. Translated: CAISERGGRRNTGELFF. The rearrangement links TRBV10-3 to TRBJ2-2; perhaps TRBD2 as D (7 bases). The germline V gene has CDR1 ENHRY and CDR2 SYGVKD. The CDR3 contains 17 residues. V was pared by 2 bases and J by 1 base, with 14 bases between.

V is TRBV12-3 or TRBV12-4 and J is TRBJ2-4, with 12 bases that match TRBD1. The trim removed 3 bases at V and 7 bases at J, leaving 4 bases unmatched. The CDR3 is 15 amino acids. This chain's CDR3 is CASSLGGTGGNIQYF. For the CDR3, the DNA is TGTGCCAGCAGTTTGGGCGGGACAGGGGGCAACATTCAGTACTTC.

This clonotype was seen a few times. V is TRBV12-3 or TRBV12-4 and J is TRBJ1-2; 7 bases map to TRBD1. V shed 4 bases and J 5 bases; nucleotides not matched to a gene: 4. This CDR3 is built from 13 residues. CDR3 amino acids: CASSSFRGYGYTF. CDR3 DNA: TGTGCCAGCAGTTCATTCAGGGGGTATGGCTACACCTTC.

The genes are TRBV12-3 or TRBV12-4 and TRBJ2-7, with D unclear. The CDR3 runs to 13 residues. V was cut by 7 bases and J by 6 bases, with 16 bases left in between. CDR3 coding DNA: TGTGCCAGCATTAGTGGGCTAGGGATCGAGCAGTACTTC. As protein: CASISGLGIEQYF.

The V gene is TRBV7-9, the J gene TRBJ2-7; D uncertain. CDR1 SEHNR and CDR2 FQNEAQ come from the germline V gene (reference sequence). The CDR3 spans 13 residues. Trimming shortened V by 1 base and J by 4 bases, and 8 bases separated the two germline ends. The DNA of the CDR3 is TGTGCCAGCAGCTTAGGTCCAGAGTACGAGCAGTACTTC. Protein: CASSLGPEYEQYF. The variable domain in full, completed from reference TRBV7-9 and TRBJ2-7, reads DTGVSQNPRHKITKRGQNVTFRCDPISEHNRLYWYRQTLGQGPEFLTYFQNEAQLEKSRLLSDRFSAERPKGSFSTLEIQRTEQGDSAMYLCASSLGPEYEQYFGPGTRLTVT.

The chain employs TRBV18 and TRBJ2-3, with 12 bases that match TRBD2. Germline CDR1 KGHSH, CDR2 LQKENI. The CDR3 is 18 amino acids. The V segment lost 3 bases and the J segment 0 bases; nucleotides outside the gene matches: 7. As DNA, the CDR3 is TGTGCCAGCTCACCGGGACTAGCGGGTCTGACTAGCACAGATACGCAGTATTTT. This codes for CASSPGLAGLTSTDTQYF. Full variable domain (remainder filled in from reference TRBV18 and TRBJ2-3): NAGVMQNPRHLVRRRGQEARLRCSPMKGHSHVYWYRQLPEEGLKFMVYLQKENIIDESGMPKERFSAEFPKEGPSILRIQQVVRGDSAAYFCASSPGLAGLTSTDTQYFGPGTRLTVL.

V is TRBV7-2 and J is TRBJ2-7; D may be TRBD1 (6 bases). V dropped 1 base and J dropped 2 bases, with 27 bases sitting between them. Germline CDR1 SGHTA, CDR2 FQGNSA. The CDR3 extends over 20 amino acids. The CDR3 DNA is TGTGCCAGCAGCTTAGTCGCGCTTGACCGGGCGGACAGTGCTACCTACGAGCAGTACTTC. This encodes CASSLVALDRADSATYEQYF.

The genes are TRBV14 and TRBJ1-1; possibly TRBD1 for D (6 bases). From germline, CDR1 is SGHDN and CDR2 FVKESK. There are 13 residues in the CDR3. Trimming pared 6 bases from V and 1 base from J, leaving 9 bases between. The CDR3 loop is CASRTRGNTEAFF. The CDR3 region has the DNA TGTGCCAGCAGAACCAGGGGGAACACTGAAGCTTTCTTT.

V and J are TRBV3-1 and TRBJ2-3; no clear D. This CDR3 region has 15 residues. With 4 bases removed from V and 3 bases from J, the gap between germline ends came to 14 bases. Germline V lookup: CDR1 LGHDT, CDR2 YNNKEL (reference sequence). CDR3 residues: CASSPTTSTTDTQYF. CDR3 nucleotides: TGTGCCAGCAGCCCGACGACTTCCACTACAGATACGCAGTATTTT.

V is TRBV10-2 and J is TRBJ1-1; possible D gene TRBD1, 5 bases. The CDR3 extends over 14 amino acids. V was trimmed by 9 bases and J by 0 bases, leaving 14 bases between them. CDR1 is WSHSY, CDR2 SAAADI, per germline. CDR3 coding DNA: TGCGCCAGTAGACAGCGCCTCATGAACACTGAAGCTTTCTTT. Its translation is CASRQRLMNTEAFF.

V and J are TRBV20-1 and TRBJ2-7; 7 bases align to TRBD1. Germline trimming cut 1 base from V and 3 bases from J; bases unmatched to any gene: 9. CDR1 and CDR2 from the germline V gene are DFQATT and SNEGSKA (reference sequence). The CDR3 consists of 15 residues. CDR3 DNA sequence: TGCAGTGCTAGAGGCGCGACAGGGCTGTTCTACGAGCAGTACTTC. Residues: CSARGATGLFYEQYF.